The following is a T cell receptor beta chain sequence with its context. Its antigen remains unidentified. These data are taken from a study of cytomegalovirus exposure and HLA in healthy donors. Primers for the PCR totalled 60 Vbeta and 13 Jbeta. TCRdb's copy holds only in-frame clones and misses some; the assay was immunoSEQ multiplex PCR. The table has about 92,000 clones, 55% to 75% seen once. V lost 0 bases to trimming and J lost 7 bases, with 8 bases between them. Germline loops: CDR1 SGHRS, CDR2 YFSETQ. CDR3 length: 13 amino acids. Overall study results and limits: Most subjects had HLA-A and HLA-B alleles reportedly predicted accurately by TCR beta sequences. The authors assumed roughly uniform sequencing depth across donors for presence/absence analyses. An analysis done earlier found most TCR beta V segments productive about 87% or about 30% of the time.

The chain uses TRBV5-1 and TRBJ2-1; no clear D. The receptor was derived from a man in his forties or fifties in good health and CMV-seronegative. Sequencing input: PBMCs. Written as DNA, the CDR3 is TGCGCCAGCAGCTTGGGAGGTTGGAATGAGCAGTTCTTC. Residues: CASSLGGWNEQFF.